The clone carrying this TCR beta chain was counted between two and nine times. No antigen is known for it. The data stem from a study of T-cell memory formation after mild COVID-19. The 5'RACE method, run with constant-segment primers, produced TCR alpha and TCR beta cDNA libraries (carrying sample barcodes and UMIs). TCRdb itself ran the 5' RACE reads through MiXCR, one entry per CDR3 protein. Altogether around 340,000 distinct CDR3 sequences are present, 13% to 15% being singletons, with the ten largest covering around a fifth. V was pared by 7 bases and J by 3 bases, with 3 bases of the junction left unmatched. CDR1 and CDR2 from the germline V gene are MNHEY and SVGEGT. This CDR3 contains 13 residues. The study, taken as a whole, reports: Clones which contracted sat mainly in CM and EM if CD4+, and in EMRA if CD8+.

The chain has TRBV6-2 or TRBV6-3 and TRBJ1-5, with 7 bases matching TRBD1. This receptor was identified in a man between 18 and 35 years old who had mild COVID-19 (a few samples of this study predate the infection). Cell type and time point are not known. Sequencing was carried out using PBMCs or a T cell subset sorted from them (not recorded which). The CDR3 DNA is TGTGCCAGCAACGACAGGGTCAATCAGCCCCAGCATTTT. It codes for CASNDRVNQPQHF.